This T cell receptor beta chain was obtained from a study of T cells of healthy individuals. From the 5' RACE reads, TCRdb called clonotypes with MiXCR, one entry per CDR3 protein. The data hold 55,000 to 65,000 distinct CDR3 sequences, with 15% to 20% observed a single time. This clonotype turned up a few times. This clonotype was sampled from a human donor in good health.

The CDR3 protein is CASSPRDRENSPLHF. The CDR3 bases are TGTGCCAGCAGTCCCAGGGACAGGGAGAATTCACCCCTCCACTTT. The gene calls are TRBV27 and TRBJ1-6; TRBD1 matches 9 bases. The V gene's germline CDR1 is MNHEY and CDR2 SMNVEV (reference sequence). CDR3 length: 15 amino acids. Trimming took 5 bases from V and 7 from J; bases not matched to a gene: 6.